Listed below are T cell receptor beta chains from one sample, sequenced in a study of cytomegalovirus exposure and HLA in healthy donors. TCRdb's table, derived via immunoSEQ multiplex PCR, lists solely in-frame clones and lacks some. The repertoire table contains approximately 110,000 clones. Sequenced input: PBMCs. The receptors originated from a middle-aged man in good health and CMV-seronegative. Both conserved end residues are part of each CDR3. Each record gives: V gene, J gene, D gene, CDR3 DNA, CDR3 protein. D genes are given only for firm matches.

TRBV5-4	TRBJ2-7	TRBD2	TGTGCCAGCAGCCTAAGAATGGTCGGGGGGGAGCAGTACTTC	CASSLRMVGGEQYF
TRBV5-6	TRBJ1-1	-	TGTGCCAGCAGCTTGGGGTCCGGGACAAAGAACACTGAAGCTTTCTTT	CASSLGSGTKNTEAFF
TRBV2	TRBJ1-5	TRBD1	TGTGCCAGCAGAGCGAGGACAGGGGGCTGGCAGCCCCAGCATTTT	CASRARTGGWQPQHF
TRBV11-3	TRBJ1-2	-	TGTGCCAGCAGCTTGGGTGACAGAGACTATGGCTACACCTTC	CASSLGDRDYGYTF
TRBV11-2	TRBJ2-5	-	TGTGCCAGCAGGGGGGGAGGAGGTGGCCAAGAGACCCAGTACTTC	CASRGGGGGQETQYF
TRBV7-2	TRBJ2-3	TRBD2	TGTGCCAGCAGCCACCGACTAGCGGGACTGAGCACAGATACGCAGTATTTT	CASSHRLAGLSTDTQYF
TRBV5-4	TRBJ2-1	TRBD2	TGTGCCAGCAGCATGGGACTAGCGGTGAATGAGCAGTTCTTC	CASSMGLAVNEQFF
TRBV7-9	TRBJ2-7	TRBD1	TGTGCCAGCAGCTTAGGGGGACAGGGGGCCTACGAGCAGTACTTC	CASSLGGQGAYEQYF
TRBV29-1	TRBJ2-5	TRBD1	TGCAGCGTTGCTCGGACAGGCGAGGGGACCCAGTACTTC	CSVARTGEGTQYF
TRBV2	TRBJ2-1	TRBD1	TGTGCCAGCAGTGTACAGGGGGCTACCAATGAGCAGTTCTTC	CASSVQGATNEQFF
TRBV7-9	TRBJ1-5	-	TGTGCCAGCAGCTTCCTGGGGGGGTCCGGTCAGCCCCAGCATTTT	CASSFLGGSGQPQHF
TRBV11-2	TRBJ2-4	TRBD2	TGTGCCAGCAGCCCGCCGGGACTAGCGGGAGGGAACATTCAGTACTTC	CASSPPGLAGGNIQYF
TRBV12-5	TRBJ2-7	TRBD2	TGTGCTAGTGGCCGAGCGGGGAACTCCTACGAGCAGTACTTC	CASGRAGNSYEQYF
TRBV7-2	TRBJ1-5	-	TGTGCCAGCAGCGCTTACCAGGGTCAGCCCCAGCATTTT	CASSAYQGQPQHF
TRBV6-6	TRBJ2-2	-	TGTGCCAGCAGTCCGGACTTTACGAACACCGGGGAGCTGTTTTTT	CASSPDFTNTGELFF
TRBV18	TRBJ1-2	TRBD1	TGTGCCAGCTCACCACCGGACAGGGGCAACTATGGCTACACCTTC	CASSPPDRGNYGYTF
TRBV11-2	TRBJ2-7	-	TGTGCCAGCAGCTACGGGACTCGGGGTGGAGAGCAGTACTTC	CASSYGTRGGEQYF
TRBV18	TRBJ2-7	-	TGTGCCAGCTTACCACACCCTTTAGCAACAGGGACCGAGCAGTACTTC	CASLPHPLATGTEQYF
TRBV28	TRBJ1-4	-	TGTGCCACCCAAAAGGGAGGGACCCGAAAACTGTTTTTT	CATQKGGTRKLFF
TRBV6-4	TRBJ2-1	-	TGTGCCAGCAGTACGAAGGCCAGGGACTGGAATGAGCAGTTCTTC	CASSTKARDWNEQFF
TRBV6-5	TRBJ2-1	-	TGTGCCAGCAGCCGCCCGGGAGCCGAGCAGTTCTTC	CASSRPGAEQFF
TRBV30	TRBJ2-1	TRBD2	TGTGCCTGGATACGAGGCGGGAGCTCCTACAATGAGCAGTTCTTC	CAWIRGGSSYNEQFF
TRBV6-4	TRBJ2-2	TRBD2	TGTGCCAGCAGGTTTGCGGGAGAGGCGATCGGGGAGCTGTTTTTT	CASRFAGEAIGELFF
TRBV11-2	TRBJ2-7	TRBD1	TGTGCCAGCAGCCTTCGGGACAGGAATACCTACGAGCAGTACTTC	CASSLRDRNTYEQYF
TRBV7-2	TRBJ1-4	TRBD1	TGTGCCAGCAGCTCCAAACACACCGGGACAGGGAACGAAAAACTGTTTTTT	CASSSKHTGTGNEKLFF
TRBV28	TRBJ2-7	-	TGTGCCAGCAGTTTATACGCGGCCTACGAGCAGTACTTC	CASSLYAAYEQYF
TRBV29-1	TRBJ2-5	TRBD2	TGCAGCGCCGCCCGGACTAGCGGGAGGGAGACCCAGTACTTC	CSAARTSGRETQYF
TRBV5-6	TRBJ2-7	TRBD1	TGTGCCAGCAGCTTACTCGGGGACAGTTCCTACGAGCAGTACTTC	CASSLLGDSSYEQYF
TRBV2	TRBJ2-7	-	TGTGCCAGCAGTGAAGGGGGGCCGGGACAACAGTCCTACGAGCAGTACTTC	CASSEGGPGQQSYEQYF
TRBV11-3	TRBJ2-2	-	TGTGCCAGCAGCTTATCGCCAGGTCGCACCGGGGAGCTGTTTTTT	CASSLSPGRTGELFF
TRBV11-3	TRBJ2-7	-	TGTGCCAGCAGCTTAGAAAGGGGCATAGGGGTGAACGAGCAGTACTTC	CASSLERGIGVNEQYF
TRBV4-3	TRBJ1-4	TRBD1	TGCGCCAGCAGCCAAGAGGGCAGGGGGTCTGAAAAACTGTTTTTT	CASSQEGRGSEKLFF
TRBV7-8	TRBJ1-3	-	TGTGCCAGCAGCTTAGGCACGGTATCTGGAAACACCATATATTTT	CASSLGTVSGNTIYF
TRBV19	TRBJ1-5	TRBD1	TGTGCCAGTAACCACCCGGGACAGGGACAGCCCCAGCATTTT	CASNHPGQGQPQHF
TRBV6-6	TRBJ2-7	TRBD1	TGTGCCAGTCGACGTCCGGGACAGGGGGACGAGCAGTACTTC	CASRRPGQGDEQYF
TRBV5-1	TRBJ2-1	TRBD2	TGCGCCAGCAGAGTTCTAGCGGGAGTTAAGAACAATGAGCAGTTCTTC	CASRVLAGVKNNEQFF
TRBV11-2	TRBJ1-2	-	TGTGCCAGCAGCTTAGTTTGGCCAAACCCGCGGGGCTACACCTTC	CASSLVWPNPRGYTF
TRBV6-6	TRBJ2-1	TRBD1	TGTGCCAGCAGGTACCTCGGGCAGGGGGCTCCCAATGAGCAGTTCTTC	CASRYLGQGAPNEQFF
TRBV4-3	TRBJ2-6	-	TGCGCCAGCAGCCAAGATAAGATCACGGTAGCCTCTGGGGCCAACGTCCTGACTTTC	CASSQDKITVASGANVLTF
TRBV28	TRBJ1-2	-	TGTGCCAGCAGCCCGGGGGGGAGGCGTCACGGCTACACCTTC	CASSPGGRRHGYTF
TRBV6-1	TRBJ1-1	TRBD1	TGTGCCAGCAGTGGGGAATCCACAGGGGTCACTGAAGCTTTCTTT	CASSGESTGVTEAFF
TRBV7-2	TRBJ2-7	TRBD2	TGTGCCAGCAGCTTGGGCGGGGGGTCATTCTACGAGCAGTACTTC	CASSLGGGSFYEQYF
TRBV6-1	TRBJ2-7	TRBD1	TGTGCCACTAAAGGGACAGGCGCCTACGAGCAGTACTTC	CATKGTGAYEQYF
TRBV5-4	TRBJ2-7	TRBD1	TGTGCCAGCAGCTTGGGCCGGACAGGGGGAAGATACGAGCAGTACTTC	CASSLGRTGGRYEQYF
TRBV27	TRBJ2-1	-	TGTGCCAGCTCAGCGGGTAGCTCCTACAATGAGCAGTTCTTC	CASSAGSSYNEQFF
TRBV25-1	TRBJ1-2	-	TGTGCCAGCAGGGGGGGGGAGACTGATGGCTACACCTTC	CASRGGETDGYTF
TRBV18	TRBJ2-2	TRBD2	TGTGCCAGCTCACCACCGGGCGGGAGGAACACCGGGGAGCTGTTTTTT	CASSPPGGRNTGELFF
TRBV4-1	TRBJ1-2	-	TGCGCCAGCAGCCTAACACTGACTGATAACTATGGCTACACCTTC	CASSLTLTDNYGYTF
TRBV11-3	TRBJ2-1	TRBD1	TGTGCCAGCAGCTCTCCGGGACAGGGGGGGAGGAGGGAGCAGTTCTTC	CASSSPGQGGRREQFF
TRBV10-3	TRBJ2-7	TRBD1	TGTGCCATCAGTGTCCCGACAGGGGGCATATACGAGCAGTACTTC	CAISVPTGGIYEQYF
TRBV18	TRBJ2-2	TRBD2	TGTGCCAGCTCGCCCGGGACTAGAGGCACCGGGGAGCTGTTTTTT	CASSPGTRGTGELFF
TRBV30	TRBJ1-2	-	TGTGCCTGGAGTCCCCCCTGGCGGTCCGGCTACACCTTC	CAWSPPWRSGYTF
TRBV7-8	TRBJ2-2	TRBD2	TGTGCCAGCAGCTTAGGCCGTACGAGGAGGACTAGCGCGAACACCGGGGAGCTGTTTTTT	CASSLGRTRRTSANTGELFF
TRBV11-3	TRBJ2-7	-	TGTGCCAGCAGCGGACAATACGAGCAGTACTTC	CASSGQYEQYF
TRBV7-9	TRBJ1-2	TRBD1	TGTGCCAGCAGCTCATTTCTAGGGGACAGGGGGGCTTATGGCTACACCTTC	CASSSFLGDRGAYGYTF